The source of this TCR beta chain is a study of T-cell memory formation after mild COVID-19. Concerning this clonotype: Its target is unknown.

Regarding the study as a whole: Confirmation of SARS-CoV-2 specificity was lacking for second-wave clones peaking day 37. CD4+ contracting clones were found mainly in CM and EM, and CD8+ ones in EMRA.

Germline V gene lookup returns CDR1 SGHTA and CDR2 FQGNSA. There are 16 residues in the CDR3. V lost 1 base and J lost 2; bases outside the gene matches: 4. One entry per CDR3 protein results from TCRdb running MiXCR on the 5' RACE reads. The sample comprises approximately 60,000 distinct CDR3 sequences, about 10% of which are singletons, and approximately 1.1% rests with the top ten. This receptor was taken from a man younger than 35 who had mild COVID-19 (a few samples of this study predate the infection). Cell type and time point are not known. Sequenced material: PBMCs or a T cell subset sorted from them (not recorded which). The V call is TRBV7-2, the J call TRBJ2-1; 8 positions agree with TRBD1. The CDR3 loop reads CASSLEDRVAYNEQFF. Written as DNA, the CDR3 is TGTGCCAGCAGCTTAGAGGACAGGGTAGCCTACAATGAGCAGTTCTTC.